This T cell receptor (beta chain) was observed in a study of shared clonotypes between healthy human individuals. Study-level points and caveats: Donor clonotype sharing was expected to depend on sequencing depth. Sampling covered nothing but blood. Tissue TCR repertoires likely differ from those found in blood.

Running of the assay took place at deep level. The assay was immunoSEQ multiplex PCR, and TCRdb's table has in-frame clones only and misses some. The data contain around 1 million clones, over 60% of them singletons. Researchers partitioned CD4+ cells into CD45RA+ naive and CD45RA-negative memory subsets. This CDR3 contains 17 residues. The germline V gene has CDR1 MGHRA and CDR2 YSYEKL. V was pared by 0 bases and J by 4 bases, with 19 bases between. Details on this clone: Its antigen is as yet unknown.

The chain uses TRBV4-1 and TRBJ2-7; a possible D gene is TRBD2 (6 bases). What was sequenced was memory CD4+ T cells sorted from blood. Subset here: CD45RA-negative fraction. This TCR was sampled from a man aged 18 to 30 in good health. The CDR3 coding sequence is TGCGCCAGCAGCCAAGATTGGAGGGTGGCAGGGCTTTACGAGCAGTACTTC. Amino acids: CASSQDWRVAGLYEQYF.